This T cell receptor (beta chain) is from a study of T cells in Graves' hyperthyroidism and ophthalmopathy. This clonotype was found many times. The source of the PBMCs was less than 12 ml of fresh peripheral blood. The V gene lost 6 bases and the J gene lost 5 bases, with 10 bases spanning the gap. CDR3 length: 13 residues. CDR1 and CDR2 from the germline V gene are MNHNS and SASEGT. The CDR3 regions of TCR beta were amplified from RNA transcripts. Primed by the HTBI set, a first-round RT-PCR was run on the TCR CDR3. TCRdb re-called the multiplex PCR reads with MiXCR, one entry per CDR3 protein. The sample yields under 450,000 distinct CDR3 sequences, about 18% seen once.

Sequencing was performed on blood. The V and J genes are TRBV6-1 and TRBJ2-2, with no clear D. The receptor's source is a woman aged 25 to 39 with Graves' hyperthyroidism that later progressed to Graves' ophthalmopathy. CDR3 in amino acids: CASSEFRTGELFF. CDR3 coding DNA: TGTGCCAGCAGCGAATTTCGTACCGGGGAGCTGTTTTTT.